This T cell receptor (beta chain) was recorded in a study of cytomegalovirus exposure and HLA in healthy donors. Study at large: From 150 million to 200 million T cells, an earlier analysis saw approximately 110 million unique TCR beta sequences.

Study findings and constraints: Productive rates of about 90% or about 30% were seen for most TCR beta V segments in an earlier analysis. Serostatus for CMV was the only available immune exposure information.

This CDR3 contains 15 residues. Per the germline V gene, CDR1 is SGHAT and CDR2 is FQNNGV. PCR employed 60 Vbeta and 13 Jbeta primers. Sequenced by immunoSEQ multiplex PCR; TCRdb stores in-frame clones only, minus some. Here the sample table reports 60,000 to 65,000 clones. A note on this clone: Antigen specificity is unknown. An end of the junction differs from the germline gene, which may be a read error.

The V gene is TRBV11-2, the J gene TRBJ2-1, with 9 nucleotides matching TRBD1. The source is a man between 25 and 39 years old in good health and CMV-seropositive. The sample consisted of PBMCs. CDR3: CASSLDRGTYNEQFF. The CDR3 bases are TGTGCCAGCAGCCTAGACAGGGGGACCTACAATGAGCAGTTCTTC. The full variable domain, with the rest looked up from reference TRBV11-2 and TRBJ2-1, is EAGVAQSPRYKIIEKRQSVAFWCNPISGHATLYWYQQILGQGPKLLIQFQNNGVVDDSQLPKDRFSAERLKGVDSTLKIQPAKLEDSAVYLCASSLDRGTYNEQFFGPGTRLTVL.